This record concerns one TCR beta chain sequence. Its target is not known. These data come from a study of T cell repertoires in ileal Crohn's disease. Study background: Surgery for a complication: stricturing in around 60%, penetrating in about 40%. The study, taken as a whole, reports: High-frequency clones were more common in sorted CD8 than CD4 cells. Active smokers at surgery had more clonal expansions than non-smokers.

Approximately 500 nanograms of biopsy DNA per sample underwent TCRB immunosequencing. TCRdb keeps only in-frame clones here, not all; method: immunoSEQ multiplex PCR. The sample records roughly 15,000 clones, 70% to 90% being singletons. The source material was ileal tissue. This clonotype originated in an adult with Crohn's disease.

CDR3 loop: CASSLTRGNNSPLHF. The CDR3 coding sequence is TGTGCCAGCAGCTTAACGCGGGGCAATAATTCACCCCTCCACTTT. V usage is TRBV7-3 and J usage is TRBJ1-6; maybe TRBD1 (5 bases). CDR1 is SGHTA, CDR2 FQGTGA, per germline. The CDR3 has 15 residues. The V end was cut by 0 bases, the J end by 5 bases, with 8 bases between.